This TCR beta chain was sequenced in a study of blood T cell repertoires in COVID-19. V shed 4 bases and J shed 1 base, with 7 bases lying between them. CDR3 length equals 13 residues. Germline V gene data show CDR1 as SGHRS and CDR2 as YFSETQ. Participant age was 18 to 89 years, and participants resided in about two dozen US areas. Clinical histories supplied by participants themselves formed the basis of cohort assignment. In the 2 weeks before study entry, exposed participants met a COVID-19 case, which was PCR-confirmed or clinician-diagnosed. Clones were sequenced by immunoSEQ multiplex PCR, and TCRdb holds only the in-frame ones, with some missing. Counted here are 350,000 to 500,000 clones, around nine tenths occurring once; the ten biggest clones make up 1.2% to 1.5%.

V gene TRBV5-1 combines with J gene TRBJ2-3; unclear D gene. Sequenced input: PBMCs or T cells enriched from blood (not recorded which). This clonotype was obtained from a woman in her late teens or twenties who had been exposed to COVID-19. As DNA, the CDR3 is TGCGCCAGCAGCGTGAGTGGCACAGATACGCAGTATTTT. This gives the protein CASSVSGTDTQYF.